The text below deals with one T cell receptor (beta chain). Its target is not known. The CDR3 loop spans 13 amino acids. Germline lookup yields CDR1 SGHRS and CDR2 YFSETQ. Trimming cost V 7 bases and J 2 bases; bases outside gene matches: 5. The data were obtained in a study of siplizumab effects on memory and regulatory T cells. Findings of the study overall: No naive or memory phenotype could be assigned to roughly 75-95% of proliferating clones. Naive T cells appeared more varied than memory cells and looked like key alloresponse contributors. Controls had more than 25% Treg-derived mappable alloreactive CD4+ clones on average, versus approximately 70% with siplizumab.

Here immunoSEQ multiplex PCR was the method, and the copy in TCRdb shows in-frame clones only, minus some. The sample carries around 100,000 clones, around 90% recorded once. This clonotype originated in a human donor in good health. Input material: CD4+ T cells sorted from blood. This rearrangement joins TRBV5-1 to TRBJ1-2, with 7 nucleotides matching TRBD1. The CDR3 DNA reads TGCGCCAGCTACGGAGGGGGCAACTATGGCTACACCTTC. Protein sequence: CASYGGGNYGYTF.